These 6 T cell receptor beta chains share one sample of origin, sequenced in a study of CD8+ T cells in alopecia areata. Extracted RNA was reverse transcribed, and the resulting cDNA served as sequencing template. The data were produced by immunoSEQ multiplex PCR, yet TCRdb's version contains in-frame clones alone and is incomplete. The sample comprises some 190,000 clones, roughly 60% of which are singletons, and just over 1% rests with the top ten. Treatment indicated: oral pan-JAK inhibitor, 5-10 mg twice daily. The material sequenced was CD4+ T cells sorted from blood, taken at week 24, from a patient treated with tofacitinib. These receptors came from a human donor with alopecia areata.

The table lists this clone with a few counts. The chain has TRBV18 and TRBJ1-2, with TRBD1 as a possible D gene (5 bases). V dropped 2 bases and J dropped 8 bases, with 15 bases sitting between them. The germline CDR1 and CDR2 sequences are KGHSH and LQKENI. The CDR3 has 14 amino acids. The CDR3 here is CASSPVERGEGYTF. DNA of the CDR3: TGTGCCAGCTCACCAGTAGAAAGGGGAGAAGGCTACACCTTC.

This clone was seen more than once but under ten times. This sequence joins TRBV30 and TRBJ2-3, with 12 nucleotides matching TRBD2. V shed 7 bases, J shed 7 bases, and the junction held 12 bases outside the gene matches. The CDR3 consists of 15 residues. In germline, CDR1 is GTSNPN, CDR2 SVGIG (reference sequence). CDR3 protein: CASTGLAGGPNTQYF. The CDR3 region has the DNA TGTGCCTCGACGGGGCTAGCGGGGGGGCCGAATACGCAGTATTTT.

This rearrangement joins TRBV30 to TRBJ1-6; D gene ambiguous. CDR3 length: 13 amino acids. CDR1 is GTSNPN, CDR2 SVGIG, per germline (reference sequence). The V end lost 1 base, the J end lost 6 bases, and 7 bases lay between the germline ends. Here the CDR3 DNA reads TGTGCCTGGAGTGACTCCCTTAATTCACCCCTCCACTTT. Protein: CAWSDSLNSPLHF.

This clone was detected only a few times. The CDR3 is CASSHPMDTFSYEQYF. The CDR3 bases are TGCGCCAGCAGTCACCCGATGGACACCTTCTCCTACGAGCAGTACTTC. The chain carries TRBV23-1 and TRBJ2-7, with TRBD1 as a possible D gene (5 bases). TRBV23-1 is designated an ORF whose function remains uncertain. The CDR3 is 16 residues long. The germline V and J ends were trimmed by 3 bases and 0 bases, with 15 bases remaining between them.

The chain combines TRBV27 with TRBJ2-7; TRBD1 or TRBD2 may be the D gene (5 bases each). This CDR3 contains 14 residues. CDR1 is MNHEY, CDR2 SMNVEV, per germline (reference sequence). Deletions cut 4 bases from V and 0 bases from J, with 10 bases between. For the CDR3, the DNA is TGTGCCAGCAGTTGGGACGTCCGCTCCTACGAGCAGTACTTC. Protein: CASSWDVRSYEQYF.

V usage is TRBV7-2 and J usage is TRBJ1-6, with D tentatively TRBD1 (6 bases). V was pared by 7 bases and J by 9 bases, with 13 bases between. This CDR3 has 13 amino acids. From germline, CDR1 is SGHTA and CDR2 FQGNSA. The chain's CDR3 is CASNRVSGSPLHF. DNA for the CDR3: TGTGCCAGCAACAGGGTATCAGGTTCACCCCTCCACTTT.